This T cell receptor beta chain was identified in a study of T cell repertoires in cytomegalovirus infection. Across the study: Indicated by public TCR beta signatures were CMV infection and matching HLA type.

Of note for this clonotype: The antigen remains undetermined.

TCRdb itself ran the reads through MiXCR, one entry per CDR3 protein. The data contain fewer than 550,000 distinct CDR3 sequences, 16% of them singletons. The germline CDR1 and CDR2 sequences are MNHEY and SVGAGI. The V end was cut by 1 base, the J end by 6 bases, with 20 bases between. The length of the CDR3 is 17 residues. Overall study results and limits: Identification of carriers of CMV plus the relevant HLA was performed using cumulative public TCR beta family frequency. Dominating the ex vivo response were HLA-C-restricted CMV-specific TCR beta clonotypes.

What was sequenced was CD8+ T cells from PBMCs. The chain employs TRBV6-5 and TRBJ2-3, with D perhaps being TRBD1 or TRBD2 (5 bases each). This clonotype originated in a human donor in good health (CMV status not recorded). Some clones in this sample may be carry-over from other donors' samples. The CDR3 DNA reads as TGTGCCAGCAGTTACTACAGGACTGGCACGTTCTGGGATACGCAGTATTTT. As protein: CASSYYRTGTFWDTQYF.